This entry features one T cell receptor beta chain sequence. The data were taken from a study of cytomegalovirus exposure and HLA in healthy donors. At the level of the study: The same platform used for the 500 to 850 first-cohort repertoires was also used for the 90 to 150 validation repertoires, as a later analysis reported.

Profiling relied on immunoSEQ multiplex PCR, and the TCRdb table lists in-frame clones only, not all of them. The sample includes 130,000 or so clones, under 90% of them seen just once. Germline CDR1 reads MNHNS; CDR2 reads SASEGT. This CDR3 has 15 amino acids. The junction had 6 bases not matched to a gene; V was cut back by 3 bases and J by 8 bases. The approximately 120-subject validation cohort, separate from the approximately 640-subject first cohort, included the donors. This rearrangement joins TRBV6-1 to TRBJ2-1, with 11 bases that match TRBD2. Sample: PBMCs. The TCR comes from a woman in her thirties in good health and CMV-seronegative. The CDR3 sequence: CASSDGLAGGYEQFF. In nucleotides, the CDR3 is TGTGCCAGCAGTGACGGGCTAGCGGGGGGCTATGAGCAGTTCTTC.